This record covers a single T cell receptor (beta chain). TCRdb re-called the PCR reads with MiXCR, one entry per CDR3 protein. In the table there are over 9,500 distinct CDR3 sequences, about 50% of which are singletons. This entry belongs to a study of CD4 and CD8 cells across lung adenocarcinoma regions. CDR1 and CDR2 (germline): LGHNA, YNFKEQ. J lost 0 bases, V lost 4 bases, and 5 bases had no gene match. This CDR3 is 16 amino acids long. The patients had localized lung adenocarcinoma, a non-small cell subtype. The clonotype was recovered from a female donor with lung adenocarcinoma. The CD4 and CD8 labels of this study may be unreliable. V usage is TRBV4-2 and J usage is TRBJ2-3, with 9 bases identical to TRBD1. The sample comprised CD8+ T cells from the margin of a lung tumor. The CDR3 spells CASSLRTGASTDTQYF. DNA for the CDR3: TGTGCCAGCAGCCTCCGGACAGGGGCCAGCACAGATACGCAGTATTTT.